This entry lists 25 T cell receptor beta chains sequenced from one sample in a study of CD8+CD57+ T cells in acquired aplastic anemia (dated by TCRdb to the late 2010s). Patients chosen for sequencing had shown expansion of CD8+CD57+ cells by flow cytometry. TCRdb lists the instrument as Illumina HiSeq 2000. Genomic DNA served as template for TCR beta VDJ combination and CDR3 sequence profiling. TCRdb ran its own pipeline on the public reads, namely fastp trimming at Q25 and MiXCR clone calling, and kept in-frame beta chains. Rows merge per CDR3 protein into single entries with the most common DNA and genes. This sample gives over 150,000 distinct CDR3 sequences in total; about three fifths of them show up just once. The biggest ten clones account for 42% of the sample. The source material was sorted CD4+, CD8+, or CD8+CD57+ T cells (not recorded which) from PBMCs. These receptors were taken from a human donor with aplastic anemia.

The J gene is TRBJ1-5, the V gene TRBV3-1; D is unresolved. V dropped 2 bases and J dropped 0 bases, with 11 bases sitting between them. The germline V gene has CDR1 LGHDT and CDR2 YNNKEL (reference sequence). The CDR3 has 16 amino acids. In DNA form, the CDR3 reads TGTGCCAGCAGCCAAAATTCCGGGTATAGCAATCAGCCCCAGCATTTT. It encodes CASSQNSGYSNQPQHF.

Notes on this clonotype: The junction differs from germline at one of its ends, possibly a read error. The rearrangement links TRBV19 to TRBJ2-3; TRBD1 aligns across 7 bases. Germline CDR1 LNHDA, CDR2 SQIVND (reference sequence). The CDR3 consists of 15 residues. The CDR3 spells CASSTWTGFTDMQYF. The CDR3 DNA reads TGTGCCAGTAGTACGTGGACAGGCTTCACAGATATGCAGTATTTT.

The chain couples TRBV29-1 to TRBJ1-1; the match to TRBD1 covers 8 bases. Germline V gives CDR1 SQVTM, CDR2 ANQGSEA. This CDR3 contains 12 residues. Trimming cost V 7 bases and J 2 bases; bases outside gene matches: 3. DNA of the CDR3: TGCAGCGCTGGGACAGGTAACACTGAAGCTTTCTTT. Residues: CSAGTGNTEAFF.

Note on this clonotype: An end of the junction does not agree with germline; a read error may underlie this. The gene calls are TRBV24-1 and TRBJ2-7, with 7 nucleotides matching TRBD1. The germline V gene has CDR1 KGHDR and CDR2 SFDVKD. This CDR3 has 12 residues. The CDR3 DNA is TGTGCCACCGGTGACTACAGGGGCGAGCAGTACTTC. It encodes CATGDYRGEQYF.

This clonotype was detected ten times or more. One junction end does not reproduce the germline sequence, and a read error may be involved. V usage is TRBV20-1 and J usage is TRBJ2-7; TRBD2 matches 9 bases. Germline lookup yields CDR1 DFQATT and CDR2 SNEGSKA (reference sequence). The CDR3 runs to 15 residues. In DNA form, the CDR3 reads TGCAGTGCGAGAGACCTGCGGGGGGGTTTGGACGAGCAGTACTTC. It encodes CSARDLRGGLDEQYF.

This clonotype was detected many times. This chain uses TRBV10-3 with TRBJ2-3; D may correspond to TRBD1 or TRBD2 (6 bases each). The germline CDR1 and CDR2 sequences are ENHRY and SYGVKD. The V and J ends lost 3 bases and 0 bases respectively, with 25 bases between them. This CDR3 spans 20 amino acids. CDR3 nucleotide sequence: TGTGCCATCAGTGATGGGTTCGAGGGGGGTAAACAATCTAGCACAGATACGCAGTATTTT. This codes for CAISDGFEGGKQSSTDTQYF.

As regards this clonotype: One end of the junction does not line up with germline, which may come from a read error. The chain has TRBV10-3 and TRBJ2-1; D unresolved. The CDR3 has 13 residues. The germline V gene has CDR1 ENHRY and CDR2 SYGVKD. The chain's CDR3 is CASSYSRANEQFF. CDR3 bases: TGTGCCAGCAGTTACTCTCGGGCCAATGAGCAGTTCTTC.

This clonotype showed up just a few times. The V and J genes are TRBV7-9 and TRBJ1-5, with 10 bases that match TRBD1. Germline V gives CDR1 SEHNR, CDR2 FQNEAQ (reference sequence). Germline trimming cut 5 bases from V and 11 bases from J; bases unmatched to any gene: 12. This CDR3 region has 15 residues. The CDR3 loop reads CASSPPTGGWETQHF. The CDR3 bases are TGTGCCAGCAGCCCTCCGACAGGGGGCTGGGAGACCCAGCATTTT. The variable domain in full, with the rest retrieved from reference TRBV7-9 and TRBJ1-5, is DTGVSQNPRHKITKRGQNVTFRCDPISEHNRLYWYRQTLGQGPEFLTYFQNEAQLEKSRLLSDRFSAERPKGSFSTLEIQRTEQGDSAMYLCASSPPTGGWETQHFGDGTRLSIL.

The rearrangement uses TRBV7-3 and TRBJ2-1; possibly TRBD2 for D (5 bases). V was shortened by 3 bases and J by 5 bases, with 8 bases between the two germline ends. The CDR3 contains 13 residues. The V gene's germline CDR1 is SGHTA and CDR2 FQGTGA. The CDR3 nucleotides read TGTGCCAGCAGCTTCGGGGTGAACAATGAGCAGTTCTTC. This sequence encodes CASSFGVNNEQFF. Filled out from reference TRBV7-3 and TRBJ2-1, the complete variable domain reads GAGVSQTPSNKVTEKGKYVELRCDPISGHTALYWYRQSLGQGPEFLIYFQGTGAADDSGLPNDRFFAVRPEGSVSTLKIQRTERGDSAVYLCASSFGVNNEQFFGPGTRLTVL.

The J gene is TRBJ1-6, the V gene TRBV9, with D perhaps matching TRBD1 (6 bases). Trimming pared 7 bases from V and 7 bases from J, leaving 12 bases between. CDR1 and CDR2 (germline): SGDLS, YYNGEE. The CDR3 is 13 residues long. The CDR3 DNA follows: TGTGCCAGCTCACAGGGACAAAATTCACCCCTCCACTTT. It is translated as CASSQGQNSPLHF.

The chain recombines TRBV7-2 with TRBJ2-1; D assignment may be TRBD1 or TRBD2 (5 bases each). The CDR3 contains 13 residues. V was trimmed by 1 base and J by 6 bases, leaving 7 bases between them. Germline V gives CDR1 SGHTA, CDR2 FQGNSA. The CDR3 DNA is TGTGCCAGCAGCTTAGAGGGACGCAATGAGCAGTTCTTC. Translating it yields CASSLEGRNEQFF.

The V call is TRBV7-9, the J call TRBJ1-1, with D hard to call. The CDR3 runs 13 residues. V lost 3 bases and J lost 3, with 8 bases in between. Germline V gives CDR1 SEHNR, CDR2 FQNEAQ (reference sequence). CDR3 protein: CASSFFRDTEAFF. The CDR3 DNA reads as TGTGCCAGCAGCTTTTTCCGGGACACTGAAGCTTTCTTT.

This clonotype appeared many times. The chain joins TRBV5-1 to TRBJ2-3; possibly TRBD1 for D (5 bases). The V end was cut by 1 base, the J end by 3 bases, with 6 bases between. The CDR3 spans 13 residues. CDR1 is SGHRS, CDR2 YFSETQ, per germline. This chain's CDR3 is CASSLRGTDTQYF. In DNA, the CDR3 is TGCGCCAGCAGCTTGAGGGGAACAGATACGCAGTATTTT.

This clonotype was seen a single time. The chain joins TRBV10-3 to TRBJ2-7, with D possibly being TRBD1 or TRBD2 (5 bases each). This CDR3 has 13 residues. Trimming cost V 7 bases and J 3 bases, with 13 bases left between them. Germline V gene sequence: CDR1 ENHRY, CDR2 SYGVKD. The CDR3 is CAIMGTEDYEQYF. The CDR3 DNA reads TGTGCCATCATGGGGACGGAGGACTACGAGCAGTACTTC.

This clonotype was seen once. V gene TRBV2 combines with J gene TRBJ2-7; TRBD2 might be the D (5 bases). Trimming cost V 6 bases and J 0 bases, with 15 bases left between them. Germline values: CDR1 SNHLY, CDR2 FYNNEI. The CDR3 totals 15 residues. For the CDR3, the DNA is TGTGCCAGCAGCTTAGCGAGCACGAGCTCCTACGAGCAGTACTTC. Its protein product is CASSLASTSSYEQYF.

Ten or more counts support this clonotype. The chain employs TRBV5-8 and TRBJ2-3; a weak D match, TRBD1 (5 bases). Trimming removed 4 bases from V and 4 bases from J, with 10 bases in between. The CDR3 is 13 residues long. Germline V gene lookup returns CDR1 SGHTS and CDR2 YDEGEE. CDR3 coding DNA: TGTGCCAGCAGCCCCCGACAGCCAGATACGCAGTATTTT. Translated: CASSPRQPDTQYF.

The CDR3 protein is CATKSGLFPYEQYF. Written as DNA, the CDR3 is TGTGCCACTAAATCTGGACTCTTTCCCTACGAGCAGTACTTC. V is TRBV15 and J is TRBJ2-7; TRBD2 might be the D (5 bases). Germline CDR1 and CDR2: LNHNV and YYDKDF (reference sequence). This CDR3 is 14 amino acids long. V was shortened by 9 bases and J by 2 bases, with 17 bases between the two germline ends.

The chain combines TRBV19 with TRBJ1-2, with D possibly TRBD1 on 6 matching bases. Trimming took 6 bases from V and 2 from J, leaving 10 bases between them. Looked up from germline, CDR1 is LNHDA and CDR2 is SQIVND (reference sequence). This CDR3 contains 13 residues. The CDR3 bases are TGTGCCAGTAGACAGGGCGGGAACTATGGCTACACCTTC. Translated, it gives CASRQGGNYGYTF.

The chain recombines TRBV7-9 with TRBJ2-7; perhaps TRBD1 as D (5 bases). Germline lookup yields CDR1 SEHNR and CDR2 FQNEAQ (reference sequence). This CDR3 is 16 amino acids long. Trimming took 4 bases from V and 2 from J, leaving 18 bases between them. The DNA of the CDR3 is TGTGCCAGCAGCTCATTCAGGGCCCCAGTCGCCTACGAGCAGTACTTC. Translating gives CASSSFRAPVAYEQYF. The full variable domain, rest sourced from reference TRBV7-9 and TRBJ2-7, is DTGVSQNPRHKITKRGQNVTFRCDPISEHNRLYWYRQTLGQGPEFLTYFQNEAQLEKSRLLSDRFSAERPKGSFSTLEIQRTEQGDSAMYLCASSSFRAPVAYEQYFGPGTRLTVT.

V and J are TRBV6-5 and TRBJ2-5; weak D call: TRBD2 (6 bases). Germline values: CDR1 MNHEY, CDR2 SVGAGI. The CDR3 sequence is 14 residues long. V lost 0 bases, J lost 4 bases, and 9 bases lay in between. In DNA, the CDR3 is TGTGCCAGCAGTTACTCGGTACTAGCAGAGACCCAGTACTTC. Its translation is CASSYSVLAETQYF.

The chain employs TRBV7-6 and TRBJ2-7, with D hard to call. Germline loops: CDR1 SGHVS, CDR2 FNYEAQ. The CDR3 extends over 13 amino acids. The V end lost 1 base, the J end lost 7 bases, and 11 bases lay between the germline ends. The CDR3 loop reads CASSLEPKGEQYF. DNA of the CDR3: TGTGCCAGCAGCTTAGAACCGAAAGGGGAGCAGTACTTC.

For this clonotype: A read error is possible here, since a much larger clone lies one base away. Given the absence of the conserved phenylalanine or tryptophan at the CDR3 end, a read error is likely. The chain combines TRBV4-1 with TRBJ2-1; D is undetermined. The CDR3 is 14 residues long. Trimming shortened V by 0 bases and J by 3 bases, and 6 bases separated the two germline ends. CDR1 and CDR2 from the germline V gene are MGHRA and YSYEKL. This CDR3 is CASSQEQGYNEQFL. Written as DNA, the CDR3 is TGCGCCAGCAGCCAAGAACAAGGCTACAATGAGCAGTTCCTC.

The rearrangement uses TRBV10-1 and TRBJ2-7; possible D gene TRBD2, 6 bases. In germline, CDR1 is WNHNN, CDR2 SYGVQD (reference sequence). This CDR3 spans 17 amino acids. V lost 0 bases and J 4 bases, leaving 19 bases between the germline ends. In nucleotides, the CDR3 is TGCGCCAGCAGTGAGTCGATCGGGGTTGGAGGGAAATACGAGCAGTACTTC. It translates to CASSESIGVGGKYEQYF.

There are a few counts of this clonotype. This chain links TRBV7-2 with TRBJ2-7, with 8 bases that match TRBD2. The CDR3 runs to 13 residues. The trim removed 7 bases at V and 9 bases at J, leaving 11 bases unmatched. Germline V gene data show CDR1 as SGHTA and CDR2 as FQGNSA. This chain's CDR3 is CASNPGGSPGQYF. The DNA for the CDR3 is TGTGCCAGCAACCCGGGGGGGTCCCCTGGGCAGTACTTC. The complete variable domain, with remaining parts taken from reference TRBV7-2 and TRBJ2-7, reads GAGVSQSPSNKVTEKGKDVELRCDPISGHTALYWYRQSLGQGLEFLIYFQGNSAPDKSGLPSDRFSAERTGGSVSTLTIQRTQQEDSAVYLCASNPGGSPGQYFGPGTRLTVT.

J is TRBJ1-1 and V is TRBV20-1; D ambiguous. V dropped 7 bases and J dropped 4 bases, with 13 bases sitting between them. CDR3 length: 12 amino acids. Germline-derived CDR1 and CDR2 are DFQATT and SNEGSKA (reference sequence). CDR3 nucleotides: TGCAGTGGAATGGACCAAATCACTGAAGCTTTCTTT. Translated: CSGMDQITEAFF.